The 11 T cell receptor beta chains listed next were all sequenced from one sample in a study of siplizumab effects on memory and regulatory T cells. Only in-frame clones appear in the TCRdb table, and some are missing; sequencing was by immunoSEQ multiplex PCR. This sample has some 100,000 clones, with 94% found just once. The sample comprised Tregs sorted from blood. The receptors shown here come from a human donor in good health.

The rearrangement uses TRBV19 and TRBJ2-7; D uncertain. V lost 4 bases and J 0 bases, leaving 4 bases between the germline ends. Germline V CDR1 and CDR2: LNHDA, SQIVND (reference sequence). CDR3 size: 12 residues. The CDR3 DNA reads TGTGCCAGTAGTACCAGCTCCTACGAGCAGTACTTC. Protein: CASSTSSYEQYF.

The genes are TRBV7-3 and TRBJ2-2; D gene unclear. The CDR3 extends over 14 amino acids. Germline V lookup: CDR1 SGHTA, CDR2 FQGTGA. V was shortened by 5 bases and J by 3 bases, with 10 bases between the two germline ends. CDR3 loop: CASSLDFDTGELFF. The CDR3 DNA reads TGTGCCAGCAGCCTTGACTTCGACACCGGGGAGCTGTTTTTT.

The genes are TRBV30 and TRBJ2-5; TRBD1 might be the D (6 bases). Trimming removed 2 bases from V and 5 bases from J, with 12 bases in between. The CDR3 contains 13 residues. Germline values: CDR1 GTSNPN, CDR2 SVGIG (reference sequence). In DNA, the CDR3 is TGTGCCTGGAGTATCAACAGGGTGGAGACCCAGTACTTC. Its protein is CAWSINRVETQYF. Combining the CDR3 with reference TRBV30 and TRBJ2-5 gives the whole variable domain SQTIHQWPATLVQPVGSPLSLECTVEGTSNPNLYWYRQAAGRGLQLLFYSVGIGQISSEVPQNLSASRPQDRQFILSSKKLLLSDSGFYLCAWSINRVETQYFGPGTRLLVL.

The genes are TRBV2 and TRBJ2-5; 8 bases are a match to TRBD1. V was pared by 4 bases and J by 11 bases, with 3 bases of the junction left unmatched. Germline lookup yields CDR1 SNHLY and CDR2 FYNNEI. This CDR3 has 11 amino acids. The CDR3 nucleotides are TGTGCCAGCAGTGGTCAGGGGGCGCAGTACTTC. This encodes CASSGQGAQYF.

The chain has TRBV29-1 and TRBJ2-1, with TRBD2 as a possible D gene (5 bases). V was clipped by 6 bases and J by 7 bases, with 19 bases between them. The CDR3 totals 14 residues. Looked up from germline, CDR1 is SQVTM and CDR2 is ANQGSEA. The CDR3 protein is CSVGTGKWSNEQFF. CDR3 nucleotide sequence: TGCAGCGTGGGAACGGGAAAGTGGTCGAATGAGCAGTTCTTC.

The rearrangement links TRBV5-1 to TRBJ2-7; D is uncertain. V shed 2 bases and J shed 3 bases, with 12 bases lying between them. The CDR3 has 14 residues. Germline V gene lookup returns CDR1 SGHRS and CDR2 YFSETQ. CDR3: CASSLDHSSYEQYF. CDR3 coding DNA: TGCGCCAGCAGCTTAGACCATTCGAGCTACGAGCAGTACTTC. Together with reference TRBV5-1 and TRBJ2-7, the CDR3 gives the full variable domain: KAGVTQTPRYLIKTRGQQVTLSCSPISGHRSVSWYQQTPGQGLQFLFEYFSETQRNKGNFPGRFSGRQFSNSRSEMNVSTLELGDSALYLCASSLDHSSYEQYFGPGTRLTVT.

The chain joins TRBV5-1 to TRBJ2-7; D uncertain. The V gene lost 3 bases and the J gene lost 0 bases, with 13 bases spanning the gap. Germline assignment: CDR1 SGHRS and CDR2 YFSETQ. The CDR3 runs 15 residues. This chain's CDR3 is CASSWTTTSSYEQYF. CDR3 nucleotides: TGCGCCAGCAGCTGGACCACTACGAGCTCCTACGAGCAGTACTTC. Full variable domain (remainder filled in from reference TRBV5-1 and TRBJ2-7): KAGVTQTPRYLIKTRGQQVTLSCSPISGHRSVSWYQQTPGQGLQFLFEYFSETQRNKGNFPGRFSGRQFSNSRSEMNVSTLELGDSALYLCASSWTTTSSYEQYFGPGTRLTVT.

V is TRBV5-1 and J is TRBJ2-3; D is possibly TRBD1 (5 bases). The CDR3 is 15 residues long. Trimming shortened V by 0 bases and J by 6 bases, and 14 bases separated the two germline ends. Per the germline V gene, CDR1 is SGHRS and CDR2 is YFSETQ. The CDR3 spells CASSLDGPRVDTQYF. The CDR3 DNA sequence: TGCGCCAGCAGCTTGGACGGCCCCAGGGTGGATACGCAGTATTTT.

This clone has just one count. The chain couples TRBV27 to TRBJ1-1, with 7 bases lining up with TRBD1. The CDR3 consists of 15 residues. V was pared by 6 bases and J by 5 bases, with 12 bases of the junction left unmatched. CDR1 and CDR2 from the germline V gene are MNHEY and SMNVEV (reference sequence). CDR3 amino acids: CASRRGGMVGTEAFF. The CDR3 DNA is TGTGCCAGCAGGAGAGGGGGCATGGTGGGGACTGAAGCTTTCTTT.

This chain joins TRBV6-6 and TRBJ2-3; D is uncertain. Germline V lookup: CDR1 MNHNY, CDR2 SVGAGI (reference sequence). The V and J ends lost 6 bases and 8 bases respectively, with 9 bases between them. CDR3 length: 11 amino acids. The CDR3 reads CASSLAGTQYF. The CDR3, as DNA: TGTGCCAGCAGCTTGGCAGGTACGCAGTATTTT.

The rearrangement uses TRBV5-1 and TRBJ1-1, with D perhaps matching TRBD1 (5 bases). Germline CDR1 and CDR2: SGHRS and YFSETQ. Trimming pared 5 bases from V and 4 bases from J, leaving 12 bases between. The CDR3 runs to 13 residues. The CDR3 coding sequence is TGCGCCAGCAGATGGGGGGAGGGCACTGAAGCTTTCTTT. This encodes CASRWGEGTEAFF.